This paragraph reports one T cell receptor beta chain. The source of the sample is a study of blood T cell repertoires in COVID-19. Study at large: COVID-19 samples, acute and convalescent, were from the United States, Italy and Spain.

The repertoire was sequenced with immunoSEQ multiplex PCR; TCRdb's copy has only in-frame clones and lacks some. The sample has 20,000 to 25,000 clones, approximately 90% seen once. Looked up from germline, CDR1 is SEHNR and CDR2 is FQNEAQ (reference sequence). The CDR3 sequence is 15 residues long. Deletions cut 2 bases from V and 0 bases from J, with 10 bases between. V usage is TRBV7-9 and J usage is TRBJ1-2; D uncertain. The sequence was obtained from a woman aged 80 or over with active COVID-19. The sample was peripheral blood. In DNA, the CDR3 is TGTGCCAGCAGCTTAACGGCAGGCACTAACTATGGCTACACCTTC. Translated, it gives CASSLTAGTNYGYTF.